Below are 16 T cell receptor beta chains sequenced from a single sample in a study of response to subunit inactivated influenza vaccine. TCRdb used MiXCR to reprocess the RT-PCR reads, holding one entry per CDR3 protein. Altogether 170,000 or so distinct CDR3 sequences are present, around 10% being singletons, with the ten largest covering roughly a third. Sequenced here: CD8+ T cells sorted from PBMCs, sampled less than 25 months after vaccination. Receptor source: a man aged 50 to 69 who received an inactivated influenza vaccine.

The chain recombines TRBV4-1 with TRBJ2-7; D might be TRBD2 (5 bases). The germline V and J ends were trimmed by 0 bases and 3 bases, with 9 bases remaining between them. The germline gives CDR1 MGHRA, CDR2 YSYEKL. The CDR3 is 14 amino acids. The DNA of the CDR3 is TGCGCCAGCAGCCAAGATACGGGGAGCTACGAGCAGTACTTC. It translates to CASSQDTGSYEQYF.

The chain links TRBV25-1 to TRBJ2-1, with unresolved D. This CDR3 has 12 amino acids. V shed 4 bases and J shed 8 bases, with 9 bases lying between them. The germline gives CDR1 MGHDK, CDR2 SYGVNS. The CDR3 sequence: CASSAHWDEQFF. CDR3 coding DNA: TGTGCCAGCAGTGCCCATTGGGATGAGCAGTTCTTC.

Ten or more counts support this clonotype. The chain is built from TRBV11-3 and TRBJ2-7; D is undetermined. The germline gives CDR1 SGHNT, CDR2 YENEEA. V was cut by 5 bases and J by 9 bases, with 11 bases left in between. This CDR3 region has 11 residues. The CDR3 reads CASSLTPRQYF. For the CDR3, the DNA is TGTGCCAGCAGCCTGACACCCCGGCAGTACTTC.

This clonotype was seen only a few times. The rearrangement links TRBV7-8 to TRBJ1-1; D is unclear. Trimming stripped 5 bases from V and 0 bases from J, with 10 bases between. Germline lookup yields CDR1 SGHVS and CDR2 FQNEAQ. This CDR3 has 14 amino acids. Here the CDR3 reads CASSPHSMNTEAFF. The CDR3 bases are TGTGCCAGCAGCCCTCATAGCATGAACACTGAAGCTTTCTTT.

This clonotype was observed a few times. J is TRBJ2-1 and V is TRBV11-2; no clear D. Per the germline V gene, CDR1 is SGHAT and CDR2 is FQNNGV. CDR3 size: 12 residues. The ends were cut back, 0 bases at V and 9 bases at J, with 6 bases in the middle. Written as DNA, the CDR3 is TGTGCCAGCAGCTTAGATCCAAGTGAGCAGTTCTTC. This codes for CASSLDPSEQFF.

This clonotype was counted only a few times. The rearrangement links TRBV9 to TRBJ2-1; 7 bases match TRBD2. V lost 3 bases and J lost 4; bases outside the gene matches: 4. From germline, CDR1 is SGDLS and CDR2 YYNGEE. The CDR3 is 14 residues long. The chain's CDR3 is CASSGEGRYNEQFF. CDR3 in DNA: TGTGCCAGCAGCGGGGAGGGTCGGTACAATGAGCAGTTCTTC.

The chain is built from TRBV9 and TRBJ1-3; tentative D call: TRBD1 (5 bases). Trimming took off 4 bases at V and 4 bases at J, with 15 bases between the two ends. Germline loops: CDR1 SGDLS, CDR2 YYNGEE. The CDR3 runs 15 residues. Written as DNA, the CDR3 is TGTGCCAGCAGCTTAGGGACTTTCGCGGGAAACACCATATATTTT. Translating gives CASSLGTFAGNTIYF.

This clonotype has just one count. The chain carries TRBV7-6 and TRBJ2-1, with 13 nucleotides matching TRBD2. V dropped 3 bases and J dropped 6; count of bases not matched to a gene: 8. From germline, CDR1 is SGHVS and CDR2 FNYEAQ. This CDR3 comprises 17 residues. Written as DNA, the CDR3 is TGTGCCAGCAGCTTGCCGGGACTAGCGGGGACTGGCAATGAGCAGTTCTTC. Its translation is CASSLPGLAGTGNEQFF.

This clonotype showed up many times. The V gene is TRBV29-1, the J gene TRBJ2-5, with D possibly being TRBD1 (6 bases). CDR1 and CDR2 (germline): SQVTM, ANQGSEA. Trimming shortened V by 0 bases and J by 5 bases, and 16 bases separated the two germline ends. The CDR3 runs to 15 residues. CDR3: CSVEDLDSRGETQYF. The CDR3 nucleotides are TGCAGCGTTGAAGATCTTGACTCAAGGGGGGAGACCCAGTACTTC.

This clonotype appeared many times. The gene calls are TRBV4-3 and TRBJ2-7, with D uncertain. Germline CDR1 is LGHNA and CDR2 is YSLEER. The CDR3 has 12 residues. The germline V and J ends were trimmed by 0 bases and 3 bases, with 3 bases remaining between them. The CDR3 nucleotides are TGCGCCAGCAGCCAAGATGGCTACGAGCAGTACTTC. It is translated as CASSQDGYEQYF.

CDR3 sequence (DNA): TGTGCCACCAGTGGTGGGGGCCCCAATCAGCCCCAGCATTTT. Its translation is CATSGGGPNQPQHF. This sequence joins TRBV24-1 and TRBJ1-5; tentatively, D is TRBD1 (6 bases). Germline lookup yields CDR1 KGHDR and CDR2 SFDVKD. Trimming left V 5 bases short and J 3 bases short, with 10 bases between. There are 14 residues in the CDR3.

In this sample, this clonotype turned up many times. V usage is TRBV29-1 and J usage is TRBJ1-3, with D perhaps TRBD1 (5 bases). This CDR3 has 15 amino acids. CDR1 SQVTM and CDR2 ANQGSEA come from the germline V gene. Trimming stripped 7 bases from V and 0 bases from J, with 16 bases between. CDR3 nucleotide sequence: TGCAGCGCCCTAGACAGCTCCTCCTCTGGAAACACCATATATTTT. Protein: CSALDSSSSGNTIYF.

There are a few counts of this clonotype. The chain uses TRBV4-3 and TRBJ2-2, with D perhaps TRBD1 (7 bases). V was trimmed by 1 base and J by 8 bases, leaving 14 bases between them. The CDR3 covers 15 residues. The germline CDR1 and CDR2 sequences are LGHNA and YSLEER. The CDR3 DNA sequence: TGCGCCAGCAGCCAAGTCTTGACAGGGACTGGGGAGCTGTTTTTT. Its translation: CASSQVLTGTGELFF.

Ten or more counts support this clonotype. V is TRBV9 and J is TRBJ2-1, with no clear D. The CDR3 length is 14 residues. V gave up 0 bases and J gave up 4 bases, with 8 bases separating them. Germline V gene lookup returns CDR1 SGDLS and CDR2 YYNGEE. The chain's CDR3 is CASSVAGLYNEQFF. As DNA, the CDR3 is TGTGCCAGCAGCGTAGCCGGGTTGTACAATGAGCAGTTCTTC. Full variable domain (rest looked up from reference TRBV9 and TRBJ2-1): DSGVTQTPKHLITATGQRVTLRCSPRSGDLSVYWYQQSLDQGLQFLIQYYNGEERAKGNILERFSAQQFPDLHSELNLSSLELGDSALYFCASSVAGLYNEQFFGPGTRLTVL.

This clonotype was picked up a small number of times. The chain combines TRBV3-1 with TRBJ2-1; 10 bases are shared with TRBD2. Germline CDR1 is LGHDT and CDR2 is YNNKEL (reference sequence). The CDR3 contains 14 residues. The V and J ends lost 4 bases and 10 bases, in that order; junction bases with no gene match: 7. The CDR3: CASSPIAGGAEQFF. The CDR3, as DNA: TGTGCCAGCAGCCCCATAGCGGGAGGTGCGGAGCAGTTCTTC.

This chain connects TRBV4-3 to TRBJ1-2; the D is unclear. The CDR3 loop spans 15 amino acids. Trimming left V 0 bases short and J 2 bases short, with 10 bases between. Germline-derived CDR1 and CDR2 are LGHNA and YSLEER. DNA for the CDR3: TGCGCCAGCAGCCAAGATCTACCCCCGAACTATGGCTACACCTTC. It specifies CASSQDLPPNYGYTF.